This TCR beta chain was recorded in a study of T cell responses to AZD1222 COVID-19 vaccine. Notes on the study in general: Repertoire collection took place solely once the T cell response had peaked. Unmutated variant regions are reportedly targeted by nearly half of spike-specific TCRs.

The data were produced by immunoSEQ multiplex PCR, yet TCRdb's version contains in-frame clones alone and is incomplete. This sample yields about 120,000 clones, of which 88% are seen a single time; about 10% belongs to the top ten. Comment on this clone: Antigen: not known.

V lost 1 base, J lost 0 bases, and 8 bases lay in between. Germline V gene data show CDR1 as SGDLS and CDR2 as YYNGEE. The length of the CDR3 is 15 residues. The chain uses TRBV9 and TRBJ2-1; D unresolved. The receptor was derived from an adult in good health. The specimen comprised peripheral blood, sampled on day 0 of AZD1222 vaccination. This chain's CDR3 is CASSVTGNSYNEQFF. The CDR3 DNA is TGTGCCAGCAGCGTAACTGGGAACTCCTACAATGAGCAGTTCTTC.